This TCR beta chain was sequenced for a study of T cell clonality in common variable immunodeficiency. This clone was counted only a few times. Its antigen remains unidentified. The read stops 3 residues short of the end of the CDR3; the missing end is completed from the germline J gene. This CDR3 has 14 amino acids. The V and J ends lost 5 bases and 0 bases respectively, with 10 bases between them. CDR1 and CDR2 (germline): SGHRS, YFSETQ. General study findings and limits: Repertoire-complication correlations in CVID were limited by patient heterogeneity. The cause of increased CVID clonality remains unclear without subpopulation sequencing. Common variable immunodeficiency TCR beta sequences reportedly had fewer deletions and N-nucleotide insertions.

Sequencing input was equivalent genomic DNA from CVID and controls. This table comes from immunoSEQ multiplex PCR, and its TCRdb copy is limited to in-frame clones, with some not included. The sample shows 15,000 to 20,000 clones, none of them appearing just once. The receptor was derived from a human donor with common variable immunodeficiency. The V and J genes are TRBV5-1 and TRBJ2-3, with TRBD2 as a possible D gene (6 bases). The sequencing sample was made of peripheral blood mononuclear cells. CDR3 DNA (partial): TGCGCCAGCAGAAGCGGGCCGAGCACAGATACG. It translates to CASRSGPSTDT. The entire CDR3 protein reads CASRSGPSTDTQYF.